Listed below are T cell receptor beta chains from one sample, sequenced in a study of Graves' ophthalmopathy and Graves' hyperthyroidism. TCRdb processed the multiplex PCR reads anew with MiXCR; each CDR3 protein has one entry. In the table there are about 480,000 distinct CDR3 sequences, 14% of which are singletons. Sequenced sample: blood. All receptors come from a woman aged 25 to 39 with Graves' ophthalmopathy. Each CDR3 is given with its conserved first and last residue. A D gene is named only where the DNA matches it firmly. Not every row has a clone size; where given, it reads once, few, many or a size class.

j_gene	v_gene	d_gene	abundance	CDR3aa	CDR3nt
TRBJ2-7	TRBV6-1	TRBD2	many	CASRSSGGVYEQYF	TGTGCCAGCAGATCTAGCGGGGGGGTCTACGAGCAGTACTTC
TRBJ1-6	TRBV27	NA	NA	CASSLSGSVPGPLHF	TGTGCCAGCAGTTTATCTGGTTCGGTTCCGGGACCCCTCCACTTT
TRBJ2-2	TRBV4-1	TRBD2	once	CASSTSGRVGLFF	TGCGCCAGCAGCACTAGCGGGAGGGTGGGGCTGTTTTTT
TRBJ2-7	TRBV20-1	NA	many	CSARLASSYEQYF	TGCAGTGCTAGACTAGCGTCCTCCTACGAGCAGTACTTC
TRBJ2-7	TRBV6-1	TRBD1	many	CASSGWDSPKDEQYF	TGTGCCAGCAGTGGCTGGGACAGCCCCAAAGACGAGCAGTACTTC
TRBJ2-7	TRBV6-4	TRBD1	many	CANHMTRTGGASRAYEQYF	TGTGCCAACCACATGACGCGGACAGGGGGCGCGAGTAGGGCCTACGAGCAGTACTTC
TRBJ1-1	TRBV11-2	TRBD1	few	CASRELQGRTEAFF	TGTGCCAGCAGGGAACTACAGGGGAGGACTGAAGCTTTCTTT
TRBJ1-5	TRBV6-1	NA	many	CASSEWGRTDQPQHF	TGTGCCAGCAGTGAATGGGGACGAACCGATCAGCCCCAGCATTTT
TRBJ2-7	TRBV12-3/TRBV12-4	TRBD1	many	CARAPGQGHEQYF	TGTGCCAGGGCCCCGGGACAGGGCCACGAGCAGTACTTC
TRBJ2-7	TRBV5-1	NA	few	CASSLLDRTLTYEQYF	TGCGCCAGCAGCCTCCTCGACAGGACCCTAACCTACGAGCAGTACTTC
TRBJ1-1	TRBV5-1	TRBD1	many	CASSNRTGGVTEAFF	TGCGCCAGCAGCAACCGGACAGGGGGCGTCACTGAAGCTTTCTTT
TRBJ2-7	TRBV10-2	NA	many	CASSVQGYEQYF	TGCGCCAGCTCCGTACAGGGTTACGAGCAGTACTTC
TRBJ1-1	TRBV6-5	TRBD1	many	CASSYRQGAMDEAFF	TGTGCCAGCAGTTACAGACAGGGGGCAATGGATGAAGCTTTCTTT
TRBJ2-4	TRBV12-3/TRBV12-4	TRBD2	many	CASSRSGGRRSIKYF	TGTGCCAGCAGCCGTAGCGGGGGGCGTAGGAGCATTAAGTACTTC
TRBJ2-5	TRBV9	NA	many	CASSGWDQETQYF	TGTGCCAGCAGCGGGTGGGACCAAGAGACCCAGTACTTC
TRBJ1-5	TRBV5-1	TRBD1	many	CASSLEGGGQPQHF	TGCGCCAGCAGCTTGGAAGGGGGCGGCCAGCCCCAGCATTTT
TRBJ2-7	TRBV3-1	NA	many	CASSLDTGPGEQYF	TGTGCCAGCAGCCTAGACACAGGGCCGGGAGAGCAGTACTTC
TRBJ2-7	TRBV20-1	NA	NA	CSARAGRSYEQYF	TGCAGTGCTAGAGCGGGGAGATCCTACGAGCAGTACTTC
TRBJ1-1	TRBV28	TRBD1	many	CASSGPGQGAMGTEAFF	TGTGCCAGCAGTGGACCGGGACAGGGGGCCATGGGGACTGAAGCTTTCTTT
TRBJ2-7	TRBV6-5	NA	NA	CASSYSSRRDNYEQYF	TGTGCCAGCAGTTACTCATCGCGCCGGGACAACTACGAGCAGTACTTC
TRBJ2-2	TRBV6-2/TRBV6-3	TRBD1	few	CASSTNLRDRGGSGELFF	TGTGCCAGCAGTACAAACCTCCGGGACAGGGGAGGAAGCGGGGAGCTGTTTTTT
TRBJ2-3	TRBV6-4	TRBD2	NA	CASSPTSGSADTQYF	TGTGCCAGCAGTCCAACTAGCGGGAGCGCAGATACGCAGTATTTT
TRBJ2-7	TRBV19	NA	NA	CASSPGRLVYF	TGTGCCAGTAGTCCGGGAAGGTTAGTTTACTTC
TRBJ2-4	TRBV20-1	NA	many	CSASGGGAKNIQYF	TGCAGTGCTAGTGGTGGCGGGGCCAAAAACATTCAGTACTTC
TRBJ1-3	TRBV6-1	NA	many	CASRTKGNTIYF	TGTGCCAGCCGGACGAAAGGGAACACCATATATTTT
TRBJ2-2	TRBV19	NA	many	CASSIAGELLF	TGTGCCAGTAGTATTGCCGGGGAGCTGCTTTTT
TRBJ2-2	TRBV9	TRBD2	many	CASSPSGDTGELFF	TGTGCCAGCAGCCCTAGCGGGGACACCGGGGAGCTGTTTTTT
TRBJ1-1	TRBV19	NA	many	CASSLPGQNTEAFF	TGTGCCAGCAGCCTCCCGGGACAGAACACTGAAGCTTTCTTT
TRBJ2-5	TRBV5-5	NA	NA	CASSLRGNQYF	TGTGCCAGCAGCTTGAGGGGGAACCAGTACTTC